This entry lists 15 T cell receptor beta chains sequenced from one sample in a study of T cells in placental villitis. The immunoSEQ assay was v4. This table comes from immunoSEQ multiplex PCR, and its TCRdb copy is limited to in-frame clones, with some not included. The data show 6,300 or so clones, 78% seen once. The sample comprised placental tissue containing maternal and fetal cells. The receptors originated from a human patient with infectious villitis; the placental T cells may come from both mother and fetus.

The CDR3 bases are TGTGCCAGCAGTGGCTCAACAGGCGGAAGTCAGTATTTT. Its translation: CASSGSTGGSQYF. This chain uses TRBV6-4 with TRBJ2-3, with D possibly being TRBD1 (5 bases). CDR3 length: 13 amino acids. Germline CDR1 is MRHNA and CDR2 is SNTAGT. With 4 bases removed from V and 12 bases from J, the gap between germline ends came to 17 bases.

V gene TRBV28 combines with J gene TRBJ2-7; D is ambiguous. The CDR3 loop spans 14 amino acids. CDR1 MDHEN and CDR2 SYDVKM come from the germline V gene. Trimming pared 6 bases from V and 5 bases from J, leaving 17 bases between. The CDR3 is CASSLGKVSDEQYF. Here the CDR3 DNA reads TGTGCCAGCAGCCTAGGGAAGGTGTCCGACGAGCAGTACTTC. The variable domain in full, with the rest retrieved from reference TRBV28 and TRBJ2-7, is DVKVTQSSRYLVKRTGEKVFLECVQDMDHENMFWYRQDPGLGLRLIYFSYDVKMKEKGDIPEGYSVSREKKERFSLILESASTNQTSMYLCASSLGKVSDEQYFGPGTRLTVT.

The CDR3 nucleotides are TGTGCCAGCAGCTTAGCGGTGAGGAAGACCAATCCCTGGAATGAGCAGTTCTTC. Its translation: CASSLAVRKTNPWNEQFF. The chain is built from TRBV13 and TRBJ2-1; no definite D call. This CDR3 comprises 18 residues. With 1 base removed from V and 7 bases from J, the gap between germline ends came to 23 bases. Germline CDR1 and CDR2: PRHDT and FYEKMQ (reference sequence).

In nucleotides, the CDR3 is TGTGCCAGTAGTATAGGGTGGCGGCGGGACACCGGGGAGCTGTTTTTT. Translation gives CASSIGWRRDTGELFF. The chain employs TRBV19 and TRBJ2-2, with D possibly TRBD2 on 5 matching bases. The ends were cut back, 1 base at V and 3 bases at J, with 12 bases in the middle. The CDR3 sequence is 16 residues long. The germline CDR1 and CDR2 sequences are LNHDA and SQIVND (reference sequence).

The table lists this clone with a few counts. The chain recombines TRBV20-1 with TRBJ2-3; D call uncertain. The CDR3 contains 14 residues. CDR1 is DFQATT and CDR2 is SNEGSKA in the germline V gene (reference sequence). V dropped 5 bases and J dropped 2 bases, with 14 bases sitting between them. The CDR3 DNA sequence: TGCAGTGCTGGTGACCTAGGGTTCACAGATACGCAGTATTTT. It yields the protein CSAGDLGFTDTQYF.

The CDR3 DNA reads TGCAGTGCTAGTAGACTACTGTCGGGGGGAGTCTACAATGAGCAGTTCTTC. Translating gives CSASRLLSGGVYNEQFF. The rearrangement links TRBV20-1 to TRBJ2-1; 7 bases align to TRBD2. The V segment lost 3 bases and the J segment 3 bases; nucleotides outside the gene matches: 14. Germline CDR1 is DFQATT and CDR2 is SNEGSKA (reference sequence). This CDR3 is 17 amino acids long.

The V gene is TRBV7-2, the J gene TRBJ1-2; D may be TRBD1 (5 bases). CDR1 and CDR2 (germline): SGHTA, FQGNSA. V gave up 5 bases and J gave up 6 bases, with 16 bases separating them. This CDR3 is built from 14 residues. CDR3 DNA sequence: TGTGCCAGCAGCCCCCGCAGCGGGGGACATGGCTACACCTTC. It yields the protein CASSPRSGGHGYTF.

The V and J genes are TRBV10-3 and TRBJ1-1; 10 bases agree with TRBD1. The CDR3 extends over 13 amino acids. After removal of 7 bases from V and 5 bases from J, the junction contained 4 bases not matched to a gene. Germline V gives CDR1 ENHRY, CDR2 SYGVKD. The CDR3 DNA reads TGTGCCATCAAAGGACAGGGGGAAACTGAAGCTTTCTTT. It encodes CAIKGQGETEAFF.

This clone came up a few times. The chain joins TRBV18 to TRBJ2-7; D not certain. The CDR3 totals 13 residues. V gave up 3 bases and J gave up 3 bases, with 9 bases separating them. CDR1 KGHSH and CDR2 LQKENI come from the germline V gene. CDR3 coding DNA: TGTGCCAGCTCACCCCCCGACGGCTACGAGCAGTACTTC. Encoded protein: CASSPPDGYEQYF.

The chain employs TRBV4-1 and TRBJ2-1; no reliable D call. Germline V CDR1 and CDR2: MGHRA, YSYEKL. The CDR3 covers 17 residues. V was shortened by 3 bases and J by 0 bases, with 15 bases between the two germline ends. The CDR3 DNA reads as TGCGCCAGCAGCCAGGGGAAAGGCAGCCGCTCCTACAATGAGCAGTTCTTC. Protein product: CASSQGKGSRSYNEQFF.

This clone was recorded only once. The chain joins TRBV9 to TRBJ2-3; D might be TRBD2 (5 bases). Germline V gives CDR1 SGDLS, CDR2 YYNGEE. V was cut by 4 bases and J by 2 bases, with 14 bases left in between. The length of the CDR3 is 15 residues. DNA for the CDR3: TGTGCCAGCAGCCTCCACCGGGATTTCACAGATACGCAGTATTTT. Its translation: CASSLHRDFTDTQYF.

This clone was found a few times. V and J are TRBV12-3 or TRBV12-4 and TRBJ1-3; no definite D call. The ends were cut back, 6 bases at V and 0 bases at J, with 6 bases in the middle. The CDR3 is made up of 13 amino acids. In DNA form, the CDR3 reads TGTGCCAGCAGAGCGAGCTCTGGAAACACCATATATTTT. Protein sequence: CASRASSGNTIYF.

This clone was seen more than once but under ten times. The chain links TRBV4-3 to TRBJ1-3; D gene uncertain. The germline CDR1 and CDR2 sequences are LGHNA and YSLEER. Trimming stripped 2 bases from V and 2 bases from J, with 16 bases between. CDR3 size: 17 residues. The CDR3 DNA reads as TGCGCCAGCAGCCAACGAGCGGGTGGGAGGGCTGGAAACACCATATATTTT. It yields the protein CASSQRAGGRAGNTIYF.

V is TRBV7-2 and J is TRBJ2-5; TRBD2 aligns across 8 bases. V dropped 3 bases and J dropped 5; count of bases not matched to a gene: 8. The CDR3 runs 15 residues. The V gene's germline CDR1 is SGHTA and CDR2 FQGNSA. The CDR3 protein is CASSFRLARGETQYF. The CDR3 bases are TGTGCCAGCAGCTTCCGACTAGCGAGGGGGGAGACCCAGTACTTC.

The chain combines TRBV7-2 with TRBJ2-5; D is uncertain. CDR3 length equals 14 residues. Per the germline V gene, CDR1 is SGHTA and CDR2 is FQGNSA. V was clipped by 5 bases and J by 2 bases, with 12 bases between them. The CDR3, as DNA: TGTGCCAGCAGCGCCTATCGGCAGCAAGAGACCCAGTACTTC. Its translation is CASSAYRQQETQYF.